There are a few counts of the clone carrying this T cell receptor beta chain. What it recognizes is unknown. Clones were read by immunoSEQ multiplex PCR, and TCRdb kept only the in-frame ones, dropping some. The sample has approximately 66,000 clones, about 91% seen once. This CDR3 is 13 amino acids long. Between the trimmed V and J ends, which lost 5 bases and 5 bases, there was a span of 9 bases. The germline V gene has CDR1 MNHEY and CDR2 SVGAGI. These data come from a study of OX40 agonist ivuxolimab in advanced cancers. Notes on the study in general: CD8+ T cells were the subset that, on average, had more expanded clones than CD4+. Those patients achieving a partial response at 0.1-3.0 mg/kg showed among the lowest clonal expansion. Both CD4+ and CD8+ T cell populations in blood had undergone clonal expansion by week 6 at 0.1 to 3.0 mg/kg.

The chain joins TRBV6-5 to TRBJ1-4; unclear D gene. Sequenced material: CD4+ or CD8+ T cells sorted from blood, taken in a trial of the OX40 agonist ivuxolimab. The receptor was isolated from an adult with an advanced solid tumor such as melanoma, head and neck, liver or kidney cancer. The CDR3 loop reads CASSRTANEKLFF. As DNA, the CDR3 is TGTGCCAGCAGTCGGACTGCGAATGAAAAACTGTTTTTT.